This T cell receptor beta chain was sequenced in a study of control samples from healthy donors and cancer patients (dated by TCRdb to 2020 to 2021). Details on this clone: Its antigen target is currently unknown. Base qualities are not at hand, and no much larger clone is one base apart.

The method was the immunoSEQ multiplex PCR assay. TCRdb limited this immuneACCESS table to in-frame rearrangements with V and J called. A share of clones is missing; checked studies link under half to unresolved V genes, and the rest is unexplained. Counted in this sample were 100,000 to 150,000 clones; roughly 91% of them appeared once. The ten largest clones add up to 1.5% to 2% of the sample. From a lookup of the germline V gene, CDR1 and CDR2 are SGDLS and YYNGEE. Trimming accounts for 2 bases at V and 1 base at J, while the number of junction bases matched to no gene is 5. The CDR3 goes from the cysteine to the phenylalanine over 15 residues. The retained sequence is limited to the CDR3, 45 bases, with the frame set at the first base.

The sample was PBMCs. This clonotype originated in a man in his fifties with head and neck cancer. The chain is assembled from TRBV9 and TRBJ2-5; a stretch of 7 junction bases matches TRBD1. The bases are TGTGCCAGCAGCGTCGGGGACAGACGCCAAGAGACCCAGTACTTC. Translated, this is CASSVGDRRQETQYF.